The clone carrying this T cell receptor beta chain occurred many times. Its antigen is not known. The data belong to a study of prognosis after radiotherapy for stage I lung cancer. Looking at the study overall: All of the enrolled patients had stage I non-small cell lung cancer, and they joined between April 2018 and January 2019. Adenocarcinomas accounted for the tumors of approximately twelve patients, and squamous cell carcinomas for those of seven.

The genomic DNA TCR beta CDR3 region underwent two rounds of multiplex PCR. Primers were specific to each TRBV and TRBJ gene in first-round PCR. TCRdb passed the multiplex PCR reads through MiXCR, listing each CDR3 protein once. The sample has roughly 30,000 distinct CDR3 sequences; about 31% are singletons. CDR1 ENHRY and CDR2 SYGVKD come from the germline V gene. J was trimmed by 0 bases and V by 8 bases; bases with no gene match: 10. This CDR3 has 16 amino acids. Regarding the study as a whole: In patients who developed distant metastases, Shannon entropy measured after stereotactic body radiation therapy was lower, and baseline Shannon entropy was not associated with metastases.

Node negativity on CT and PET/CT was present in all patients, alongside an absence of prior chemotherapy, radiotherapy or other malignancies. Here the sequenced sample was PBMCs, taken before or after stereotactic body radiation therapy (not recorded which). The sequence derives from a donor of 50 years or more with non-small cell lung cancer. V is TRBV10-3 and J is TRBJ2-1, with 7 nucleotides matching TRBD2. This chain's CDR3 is CAIGGQLASSYNEQFF. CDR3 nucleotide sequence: TGTGCCATCGGTGGGCAACTAGCGAGCTCCTACAATGAGCAGTTCTTC.